The 4 T cell receptor beta chains given below trace back to one sample, sequenced in a study of molecular identifiers for immune sequencing clone quantification. Via MiXCR, TCRdb re-called the PCR reads, giving one row per CDR3 protein. The table lists 600,000 to 650,000 distinct CDR3 sequences, less than 20% of them singletons. The sequencing input was naive CD8+ T cells from blood, with Jurkat cell RNA spiked in. The subset was: FACS-sorted CD8+CD4-CCR7+CD45RA+ naive T cells. The receptor source for this set is a human donor in good health. Some libraries in this study had Jurkat cell RNA spiked in.

This clonotype was observed a few times. This may be a read error, as it is one base from a much larger clone. This chain joins TRBV5-1 and TRBJ1-2; TRBD1 is a possible D gene (6 bases). Trimming removed 2 bases at V and 7 bases at J, with 18 bases between. CDR1 is SGHRS, CDR2 YFSETQ, per germline. The CDR3 has 15 residues. Here the CDR3 DNA reads TGCGCCAGCAGCTTAACGCCGGGACATCTGAGTGGCTACACCTTC. Protein product: CASSLTPGHLSGYTF.

At least ten counts were recorded for this clonotype. This chain links TRBV5-6 with TRBJ2-1; D ambiguous. Trimming took 0 bases from V and 9 from J, leaving 10 bases between them. The CDR3 contains 13 residues. CDR1 is SGHDT, CDR2 YYEEEE, per germline. CDR3 bases: TGTGCCAGCAGCTTGGATGAGTGGGGTGAGCAGTTCTTC. Its protein product is CASSLDEWGEQFF.

About this clonotype itself: A much larger clone is a single base away; this may be a read error. The genes are TRBV5-1 and TRBJ2-5, with D unclear. CDR3 size: 14 residues. CDR1 SGHRS and CDR2 YFSETQ come from the germline V gene. The CDR3 bases are TGCGCCCGCAGCATCGATTTGTACCAAGAGACCCAGTACTTC. The encoded protein is CARSIDLYQETQYF. Filled out from reference TRBV5-1 and TRBJ2-5, the complete variable domain reads KAGVTQTPRYLIKTRGQQVTLSCSPISGHRSVSWYQQTPGQGLQFLFEYFSETQRNKGNFPGRFSGRQFSNSRSEMNVSTLELGDSALYLCARSIDLYQETQYFGPGTRLLVL.

This clonotype came up many times. J is TRBJ2-4 and V is TRBV14, with 8 positions matching TRBD1. The CDR3 covers 19 residues. The germline gives CDR1 SGHDN, CDR2 FVKESK. The J segment lost 0 bases and the V segment lost 4 bases, leaving 14 bases of the junction unmatched. The chain's CDR3 is CASSLTGTGYLLAKNIQYF. In DNA, the CDR3 is TGTGCCAGCAGCCTAACCGGGACAGGATACCTTCTAGCCAAAAACATTCAGTACTTC.